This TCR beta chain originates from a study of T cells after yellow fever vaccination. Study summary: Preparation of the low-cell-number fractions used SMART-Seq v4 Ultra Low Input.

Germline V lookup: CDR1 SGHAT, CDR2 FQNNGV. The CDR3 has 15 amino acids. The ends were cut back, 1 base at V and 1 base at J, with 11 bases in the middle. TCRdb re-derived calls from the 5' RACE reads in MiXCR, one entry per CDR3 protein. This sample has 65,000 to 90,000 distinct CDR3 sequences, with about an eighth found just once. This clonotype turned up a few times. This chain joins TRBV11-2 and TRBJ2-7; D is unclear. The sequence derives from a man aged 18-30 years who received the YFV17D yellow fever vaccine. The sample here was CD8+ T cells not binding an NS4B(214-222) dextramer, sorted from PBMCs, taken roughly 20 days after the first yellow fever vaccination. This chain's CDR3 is CASSLGPPLSYEQYF. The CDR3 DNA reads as TGTGCCAGCAGCTTAGGTCCCCCCCTATCCTACGAGCAGTACTTC.